Following are 30 T cell receptor beta chains from one sample sequenced in a study of vaccination and CD4 T cells after COVID-19. The treatment: roughly 11-day PBMC culture with coronavirus spike peptide pools or control peptides (ViraFEST assay). The Oncomine TCR Beta short-read assay was applied to DNA of cultured CD4+ T cells. TCRdb fed the PCR reads into MiXCR, producing one record per CDR3 protein. The repertoire holds more than 13,000 distinct CDR3 sequences, with 65% to 75% as singletons. No antigen has been identified for these receptors. The source material was CD4+ T cells from blood, cultured in vitro. The receptors were gathered from a human donor who had recovered from COVID-19.

The chain combines TRBV20-1 with TRBJ2-7, with unresolved D. V gave up 6 bases and J gave up 6 bases, with 15 bases separating them. The V gene's germline CDR1 is DFQATT and CDR2 SNEGSKA (reference sequence). The CDR3 consists of 12 residues. The CDR3 here is CSAGRVVGEQYF. In DNA, the CDR3 is TGCAGTGCCGGCAGAGTGGTGGGCGAGCAGTACTTC.

This rearrangement joins TRBV6-2 or TRBV6-3 to TRBJ1-6, with 7 bases matching TRBD1. V gave up 5 bases and J gave up 6 bases; unmatched junction bases: 4. Germline V CDR1 and CDR2: MNHEY, SVGEGT. The CDR3 has 14 residues. CDR3 sequence: CASSTGQSNSPLHF. CDR3 bases: TGTGCCAGCAGTACGGGACAGAGTAATTCACCCCTCCACTTT.

The V and J genes are TRBV19 and TRBJ1-2; 9 nucleotides agree with TRBD1. V lost 4 bases to trimming and J lost 6 bases; unmatched junction nucleotides: 15. Germline CDR1 and CDR2: LNHDA and SQIVND (reference sequence). This CDR3 region has 17 residues. The CDR3 bases are TGTGCCAGTAGTACCTCCGTAGGGACAGGGCGAAGGCATGGCTACACCTTC. The encoded protein is CASSTSVGTGRRHGYTF.

Written as DNA, the CDR3 is TGTGCCAGCACTGACTCTGGGGCCAACGTCCTGACTTTC. This encodes CASTDSGANVLTF. This chain joins TRBV6-2 or TRBV6-3 and TRBJ2-6; D is ambiguous. CDR3 length: 13 residues. CDR1 and CDR2 from the germline V gene are MNHEY and SVGEGT. Between the trimmed V and J ends, which lost 7 bases and 0 bases, there was a span of 4 bases.

The chain recombines TRBV5-4 with TRBJ1-2; D remains ambiguous. The CDR3 extends over 14 amino acids. Germline V gene data show CDR1 as SGHNT and CDR2 as YYREEE (reference sequence). V lost 0 bases, J lost 8 bases, and 14 bases lay in between. The CDR3 loop reads CASSLARGEGGYTF. In nucleotides, the CDR3 is TGTGCCAGCAGCTTGGCCCGGGGTGAGGGAGGCTACACCTTC.

V and J are TRBV20-1 and TRBJ2-3; D is tentatively TRBD1 or TRBD2 (5 bases each). The CDR3 sequence is 11 residues long. Germline V gene sequence: CDR1 DFQATT, CDR2 SNEGSKA (reference sequence). The V end was cut by 5 bases, the J end by 5 bases, with 8 bases between. CDR3 sequence (DNA): TGCAGTGCTGGGACCCTAGATACGCAGTATTTT. This encodes CSAGTLDTQYF.

This sequence joins TRBV7-3 and TRBJ2-1; 9 nucleotides agree with TRBD2. Trimming cost V 5 bases and J 5 bases; bases outside gene matches: 25. Germline CDR1 reads SGHTA; CDR2 reads FQGTGA. This CDR3 spans 21 amino acids. CDR3 sequence: CASSPRGAGGPVSFTHNEQFF. The CDR3 DNA follows: TGTGCCAGCAGCCCCAGGGGTGCGGGAGGGCCAGTTTCTTTTACACACAATGAGCAGTTCTTC.

The genes are TRBV27 and TRBJ1-5, with TRBD1 as a possible D gene (5 bases). Germline V CDR1 and CDR2: MNHEY, SMNVEV (reference sequence). The CDR3 length is 14 residues. The V gene lost 7 bases and the J gene lost 2 bases, with 12 bases spanning the gap. CDR3 in DNA: TGTGCCAGCATCATCGGGGGTGGCAATCAGCCCCAGCATTTT. This gives the protein CASIIGGGNQPQHF.

The chain has TRBV4-1 and TRBJ1-6; TRBD1 matches at 10 bases. V shed 5 bases, J shed 9 bases, and the junction held 4 bases outside the gene matches. There are 14 residues in the CDR3. Germline CDR1 MGHRA, CDR2 YSYEKL. CDR3 nucleotide sequence: TGCGCCAGCAGCAAGGGACAGGGGATTTCACCCCTCCACTTT. Residues: CASSKGQGISPLHF.

This clonotype was counted a single time. The chain links TRBV11-2 to TRBJ2-3; 9 nucleotides line up with TRBD1. Trimming removed 5 bases from V and 3 bases from J; junction bases left unmatched: 9. Germline lookup yields CDR1 SGHAT and CDR2 FQNNGV. The CDR3 length is 16 residues. The CDR3 reads CASSLWTGVRTDTQYF. The CDR3 bases are TGTGCCAGCAGCCTCTGGACAGGGGTACGTACAGATACGCAGTATTTT.

This clonotype turned up a few times. The gene calls are TRBV20-1 and TRBJ1-6; TRBD1 is a possible D gene (6 bases). This CDR3 has 13 residues. CDR1 and CDR2 (germline): DFQATT, SNEGSKA (reference sequence). Trimming took 3 bases from V and 9 from J, leaving 12 bases between them. CDR3 coding DNA: TGCAGTGCTAGTGGGACACGGGGTTCACCCCTCCACTTT. Its translation: CSASGTRGSPLHF.

The V gene is TRBV7-9, the J gene TRBJ1-1, with no clear D. V lost 2 bases and J 4 bases, leaving 8 bases between the germline ends. Germline V gives CDR1 SEHNR, CDR2 FQNEAQ (reference sequence). This CDR3 is built from 13 residues. Here the CDR3 DNA reads TGTGCCAGCAGCTTATCTCAGTCCACTGAAGCTTTCTTT. This encodes CASSLSQSTEAFF.

The chain employs TRBV7-2 and TRBJ2-5; a possible D gene is TRBD1 (5 bases). Germline V gene sequence: CDR1 SGHTA, CDR2 FQGNSA. V gave up 5 bases and J gave up 1 base, with 14 bases separating them. The CDR3 extends over 15 amino acids. For the CDR3, the DNA is TGTGCCAGCAGCCCGCCGGACAACCTCCAAGAGACCCAGTACTTC. Translating gives CASSPPDNLQETQYF. The full variable domain, completed using reference TRBV7-2 and TRBJ2-5, is GAGVSQSPSNKVTEKGKDVELRCDPISGHTALYWYRQSLGQGLEFLIYFQGNSAPDKSGLPSDRFSAERTGGSVSTLTIQRTQQEDSAVYLCASSPPDNLQETQYFGPGTRLLVL.

V usage is TRBV5-1 and J usage is TRBJ1-3; possibly TRBD1 for D (5 bases). The germline V and J ends were trimmed by 4 bases and 4 bases, with 12 bases remaining between them. Germline lookup yields CDR1 SGHRS and CDR2 YFSETQ. The CDR3 covers 14 residues. This chain's CDR3 is CASSPGDLGNTIYF. In DNA, the CDR3 is TGCGCCAGCAGCCCGGGGGACTTAGGAAACACCATATATTTT. The whole variable domain, remainder taken from reference TRBV5-1 and TRBJ1-3, is KAGVTQTPRYLIKTRGQQVTLSCSPISGHRSVSWYQQTPGQGLQFLFEYFSETQRNKGNFPGRFSGRQFSNSRSEMNVSTLELGDSALYLCASSPGDLGNTIYFGEGSWLTVV.

V usage is TRBV29-1 and J usage is TRBJ1-5; D is undetermined. Germline V CDR1 and CDR2: SQVTM, ANQGSEA. V was pared by 6 bases and J by 2 bases, with 17 bases between. The length of the CDR3 is 15 residues. CDR3 amino acids: CSVADGVLGNQPQHF. CDR3 nucleotides: TGCAGCGTGGCTGATGGGGTCCTAGGCAATCAGCCCCAGCATTTT.

As for this clonotype: The junction does not match germline at one end; this may be a read error. V and J are TRBV12-3 or TRBV12-4 and TRBJ2-1, with 7 bases lining up with TRBD2. This CDR3 contains 16 residues. CDR3 region: CTSRSPGLRSYNEQFF. As DNA, the CDR3 is TGTACCAGCAGATCTCCGGGACTACGCTCCTACAATGAGCAGTTCTTC.

V is TRBV20-1 and J is TRBJ1-5; D might be TRBD1 (6 bases). With 6 bases removed from V and 6 bases from J, the gap between germline ends came to 15 bases. CDR1 and CDR2 (germline): DFQATT, SNEGSKA (reference sequence). The CDR3 has 13 amino acids. This CDR3 reads CSALRTGFQPQHF. The CDR3 DNA sequence: TGCAGTGCGCTACGTACAGGGTTTCAGCCCCAGCATTTT.

The V gene is TRBV15, the J gene TRBJ2-3; 13 nucleotides match TRBD2. J gave up 6 bases and V 3 bases, and 12 bases lay outside the gene matches. Looked up from germline, CDR1 is LNHNV and CDR2 is YYDKDF (reference sequence). The CDR3 loop spans 18 amino acids. CDR3 sequence reads: CATSSFQFGTSGMDTQYF. CDR3 DNA: TGTGCCACCAGCAGCTTTCAATTCGGGACTAGCGGGATGGATACGCAGTATTTT.

The chain links TRBV20-1 to TRBJ1-4, with D tentatively TRBD1 (6 bases). Trimming took off 1 base at V and 0 bases at J, with 12 bases between the two ends. The germline gives CDR1 DFQATT, CDR2 SNEGSKA (reference sequence). The CDR3 extends over 16 amino acids. The CDR3 sequence is CSARGTRTATNEKLFF. The CDR3 bases are TGCAGTGCTAGAGGGACCCGGACAGCAACTAATGAAAAACTGTTTTTT.

There are a few counts of this clonotype. CDR3 nucleotides: TGTGCCAGCATGGCCCGAGGACAGCCCACAGATACGCAGTATTTT. Protein sequence: CASMARGQPTDTQYF. This chain uses TRBV27 with TRBJ2-3, with D perhaps TRBD1 (6 bases). Trimming removed 7 bases at V and 2 bases at J, with 16 bases between. Germline V lookup: CDR1 MNHEY, CDR2 SMNVEV (reference sequence). CDR3 length equals 15 residues.

The rearrangement links TRBV11-2 to TRBJ1-1, with D hard to call. The length of the CDR3 is 16 residues. The germline V gene encodes CDR1 SGHAT and CDR2 FQNNGV. The ends were cut back, 5 bases at V and 5 bases at J, with 21 bases in the middle. CDR3 DNA sequence: TGTGCCAGCAGCCAAGATCCCAATAGAGCTGGAACTGAAGCTTTCTTT. It encodes CASSQDPNRAGTEAFF. Filled out from reference TRBV11-2 and TRBJ1-1, the complete variable domain reads EAGVAQSPRYKIIEKRQSVAFWCNPISGHATLYWYQQILGQGPKLLIQFQNNGVVDDSQLPKDRFSAERLKGVDSTLKIQPAKLEDSAVYLCASSQDPNRAGTEAFFGQGTRLTVV.

This chain uses TRBV7-2 with TRBJ2-3; TRBD2 matches 11 bases. This CDR3 is 17 amino acids long. The junction had 9 bases not matched to a gene; V was cut back by 3 bases and J by 4 bases. Germline lookup yields CDR1 SGHTA and CDR2 FQGNSA. The CDR3 DNA follows: TGTGCCAGCAGCTTTCTAGTAGCGGGAGGGCGCGCAGATACGCAGTATTTT. This codes for CASSFLVAGGRADTQYF.

The rearrangement links TRBV15 to TRBJ2-3; the D gene is possibly TRBD2 (6 bases). CDR1 and CDR2 from the germline V gene are LNHNV and YYDKDF (reference sequence). The CDR3 runs to 18 residues. V was shortened by 2 bases and J by 0 bases, with 18 bases between the two germline ends. The CDR3 protein is CATSRTPGLAASTDTQYF. The CDR3 coding sequence is TGTGCCACCAGCAGAACACCCGGATTAGCGGCTAGCACAGATACGCAGTATTTT.

This sequence joins TRBV7-2 and TRBJ1-1; D might be TRBD1 (5 bases). Germline assignment: CDR1 SGHTA and CDR2 FQGNSA. The CDR3 is made up of 14 amino acids. The germline V and J ends were trimmed by 2 bases and 9 bases, with 16 bases remaining between them. The CDR3 sequence is CASSLNGALAKAFF. CDR3 coding DNA: TGTGCCAGCAGCTTAAACGGGGCCCTGGCAAAAGCTTTCTTT.

The CDR3 loop is CASTPRETQYF. CDR3 in DNA: TGTGCCAGCACCCCCCGAGAGACCCAGTACTTC. The V call is TRBV7-2, the J call TRBJ2-5; D is ambiguous. The V end lost 7 bases, the J end lost 4 bases, and 7 bases lay between the germline ends. The V gene's germline CDR1 is SGHTA and CDR2 FQGNSA. The CDR3 length is 11 residues.

The chain has TRBV6-1 and TRBJ1-2; D perhaps matches TRBD1 (5 bases). The CDR3 length is 16 residues. CDR1 is MNHNS, CDR2 SASEGT, per germline. V gave up 6 bases and J gave up 8 bases, with 25 bases separating them. The CDR3 DNA is TGTGCCAGCAGGCACCGGGACGGAGGGACTTTTGGGGGCTACACCTTC. This encodes CASRHRDGGTFGGYTF.

CDR3 bases: TGTGCCAGCAGCCCGACCCGACAGGGCTCCAATGAAAAACTGTTTTTT. Protein: CASSPTRQGSNEKLFF. The chain links TRBV7-9 to TRBJ1-4; 7 positions match TRBD1. J gave up 5 bases and V 5 bases, and 11 bases lay outside the gene matches. The CDR3 runs to 16 residues. Germline V lookup: CDR1 SEHNR, CDR2 FQNEAQ (reference sequence).

The V call is TRBV7-8, the J call TRBJ1-2; D unclear. Between the trimmed V and J ends, which lost 7 bases and 4 bases, there was a span of 13 bases. The CDR3 contains 13 residues. Germline lookup yields CDR1 SGHVS and CDR2 FQNEAQ. The CDR3 sequence: CASTQGAGYGYTF. CDR3 nucleotides: TGTGCCAGCACCCAAGGTGCAGGCTATGGCTACACCTTC.

The CDR3 region is CASSFLGAGVSNEQFF. DNA for the CDR3: TGTGCCAGCAGCTTCCTTGGGGCGGGAGTAAGCAATGAGCAGTTCTTC. The V call is TRBV7-3, the J call TRBJ2-1; TRBD2 matches at 7 bases. Germline V CDR1 and CDR2: SGHTA, FQGTGA. The V and J ends lost 3 bases and 6 bases, in that order; junction bases with no gene match: 11. The CDR3 runs 16 residues. Looking up the rest from reference TRBV7-3 and TRBJ2-1 gives the full variable domain: GAGVSQTPSNKVTEKGKYVELRCDPISGHTALYWYRQSLGQGPEFLIYFQGTGAADDSGLPNDRFFAVRPEGSVSTLKIQRTERGDSAVYLCASSFLGAGVSNEQFFGPGTRLTVL.

The rearrangement joins TRBV6-2 or TRBV6-3 to TRBJ1-6, with D hard to call. Per the germline V gene, CDR1 is MNHEY and CDR2 is SVGEGT. The CDR3 extends over 12 amino acids. Trimming shortened V by 7 bases and J by 9 bases, and 10 bases separated the two germline ends. CDR3 protein: CASTQVGSPLHF. DNA of the CDR3: TGTGCCAGCACCCAGGTAGGTTCACCCCTCCACTTT.